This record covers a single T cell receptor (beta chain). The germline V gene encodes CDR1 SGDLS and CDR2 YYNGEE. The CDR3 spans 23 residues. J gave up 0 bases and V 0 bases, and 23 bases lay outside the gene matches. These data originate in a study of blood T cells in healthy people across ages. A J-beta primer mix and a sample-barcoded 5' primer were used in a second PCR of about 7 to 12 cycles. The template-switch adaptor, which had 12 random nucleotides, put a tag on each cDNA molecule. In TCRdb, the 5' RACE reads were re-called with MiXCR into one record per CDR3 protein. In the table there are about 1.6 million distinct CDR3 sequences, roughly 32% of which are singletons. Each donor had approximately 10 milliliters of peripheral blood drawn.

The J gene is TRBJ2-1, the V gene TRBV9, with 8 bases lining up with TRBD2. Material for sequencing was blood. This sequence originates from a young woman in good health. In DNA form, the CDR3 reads TGTGCCAGCAGCGTAGGTTCAAGCCCCCTCCTAGCGGGCGCAGATGGCTCCTACAATGAGCAGTTCTTC. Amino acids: CASSVGSSPLLAGADGSYNEQFF.